The clone carrying this TCR beta chain has ten or more counts. Using its own MiXCR run on the 5' RACE reads, TCRdb lists one record per CDR3 protein. The repertoire holds hundreds of thousands of distinct CDR3 sequences, with roughly 18% as singletons. The sample originates from a study of T-cell memory formation after mild COVID-19. This receptor was taken from a man between 18 and 35 years old who had mild COVID-19 (a few samples of this study predate the infection). Cell type and time point are not known. Specimen: PBMCs or a T cell subset sorted from them (not recorded which).

The CDR3 protein is CASSQAGLQQETQYF. The CDR3 coding sequence is TGCGCCAGCAGCCAAGCGGGACTACAACAAGAGACCCAGTACTTC. The chain links TRBV4-3 to TRBJ2-5; 7 bases match TRBD2. The CDR3 has 15 residues. V was clipped by 1 base and J by 2 bases; unmatched bases: 4. CDR1 and CDR2 from the germline V gene are LGHNA and YSLEER.